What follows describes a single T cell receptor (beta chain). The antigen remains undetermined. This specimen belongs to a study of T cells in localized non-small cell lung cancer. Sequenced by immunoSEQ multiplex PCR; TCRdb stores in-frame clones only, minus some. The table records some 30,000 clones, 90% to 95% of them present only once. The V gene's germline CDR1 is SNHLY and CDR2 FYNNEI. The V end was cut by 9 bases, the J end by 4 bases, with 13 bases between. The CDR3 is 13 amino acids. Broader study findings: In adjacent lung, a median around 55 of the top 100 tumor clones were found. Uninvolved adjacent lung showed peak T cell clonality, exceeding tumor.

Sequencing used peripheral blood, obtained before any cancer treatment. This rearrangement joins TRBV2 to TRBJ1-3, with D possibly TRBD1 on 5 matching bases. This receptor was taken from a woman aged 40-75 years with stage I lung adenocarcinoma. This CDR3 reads CASAGRGGNTIYF. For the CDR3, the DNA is TGTGCCAGTGCTGGGAGGGGAGGAAACACCATATATTTT.